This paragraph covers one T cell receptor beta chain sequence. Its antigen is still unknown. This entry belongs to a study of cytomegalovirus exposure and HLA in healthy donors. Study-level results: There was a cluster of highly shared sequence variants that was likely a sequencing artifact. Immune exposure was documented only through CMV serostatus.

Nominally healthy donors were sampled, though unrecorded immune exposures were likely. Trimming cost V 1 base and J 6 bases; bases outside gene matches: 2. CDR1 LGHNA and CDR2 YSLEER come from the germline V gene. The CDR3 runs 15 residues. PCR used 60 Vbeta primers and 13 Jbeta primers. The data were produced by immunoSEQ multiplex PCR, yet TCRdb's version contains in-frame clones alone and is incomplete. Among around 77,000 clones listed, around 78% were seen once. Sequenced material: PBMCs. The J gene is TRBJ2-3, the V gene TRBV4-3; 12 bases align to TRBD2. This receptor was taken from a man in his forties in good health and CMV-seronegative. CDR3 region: CASSQGTSGDDTQYF. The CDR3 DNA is TGCGCCAGCAGCCAAGGGACTAGCGGGGACGATACGCAGTATTTT.